This TCR beta chain appears in the sequencing data of a study of graft-versus-host responses after intestinal transplantation. Generated by immunoSEQ multiplex PCR, the TCRdb table keeps only in-frame clones and is missing some. The sample holds tens of thousands of clones, just under 95% seen once. Notes on this clone: Its antigen is currently unknown.

Regarding the study as a whole: Early post-transplant HvG declines were associated with peak circulating GvH clone levels.

The specimen was unstimulated CD4+ T cells sorted from spleen or lymph node cells, collected before intestinal transplant. The TCR comes from a human donor who received an intestinal transplant.

Written as DNA, the CDR3 is TGTGCCAGCAGTGGCACGGGGTTGAGGGTTCAGGAACTGTTTTTT. This codes for CASSGTGLRVQELFF. The rearrangement links TRBV25-1 to TRBJ1-4; D unresolved. V was cut by 4 bases and J by 12 bases, with 21 bases left in between. Germline CDR1 reads MGHDK; CDR2 reads SYGVNS. The CDR3 loop spans 15 amino acids.